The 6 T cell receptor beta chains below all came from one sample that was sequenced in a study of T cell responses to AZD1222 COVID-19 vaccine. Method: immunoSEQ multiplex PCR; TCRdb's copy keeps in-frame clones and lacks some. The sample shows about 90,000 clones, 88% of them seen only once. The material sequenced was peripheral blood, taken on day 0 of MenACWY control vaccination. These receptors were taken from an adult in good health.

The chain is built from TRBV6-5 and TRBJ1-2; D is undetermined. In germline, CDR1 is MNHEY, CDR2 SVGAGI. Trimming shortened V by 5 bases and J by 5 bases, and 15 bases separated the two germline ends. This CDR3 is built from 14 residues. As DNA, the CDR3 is TGTGCCAGCAGTCTAGGCGGGGTGCTTTATGGCTACACCTTC. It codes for CASSLGGVLYGYTF.

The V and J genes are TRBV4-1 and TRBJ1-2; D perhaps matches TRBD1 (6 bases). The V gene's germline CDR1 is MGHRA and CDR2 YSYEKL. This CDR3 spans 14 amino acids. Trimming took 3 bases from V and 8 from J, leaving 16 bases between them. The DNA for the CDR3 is TGCGCCAGCAGCCAGGCCGGGCCAGGGGCGGGCTACACCTTC. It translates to CASSQAGPGAGYTF.

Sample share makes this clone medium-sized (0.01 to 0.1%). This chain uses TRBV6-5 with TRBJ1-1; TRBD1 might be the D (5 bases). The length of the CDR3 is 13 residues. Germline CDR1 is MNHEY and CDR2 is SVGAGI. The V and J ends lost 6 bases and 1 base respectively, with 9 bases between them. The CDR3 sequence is CASSYGGNTEAFF. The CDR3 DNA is TGTGCCAGCAGCTATGGGGGGAACACTGAAGCTTTCTTT.

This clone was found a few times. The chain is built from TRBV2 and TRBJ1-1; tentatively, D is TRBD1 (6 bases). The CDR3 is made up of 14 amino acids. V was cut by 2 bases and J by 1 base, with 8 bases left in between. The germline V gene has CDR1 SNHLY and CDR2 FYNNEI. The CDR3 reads CASSERGGNTEAFF. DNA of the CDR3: TGTGCCAGCAGTGAAAGGGGGGGGAACACTGAAGCTTTCTTT.

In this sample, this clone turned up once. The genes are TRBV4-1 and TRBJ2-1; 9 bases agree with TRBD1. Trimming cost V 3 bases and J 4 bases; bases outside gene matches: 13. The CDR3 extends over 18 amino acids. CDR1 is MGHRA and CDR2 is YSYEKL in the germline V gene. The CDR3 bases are TGCGCCAGCAGCCACGTAAACACCCGGGACAGGGTTTACAATGAGCAGTTCTTC. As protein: CASSHVNTRDRVYNEQFF.

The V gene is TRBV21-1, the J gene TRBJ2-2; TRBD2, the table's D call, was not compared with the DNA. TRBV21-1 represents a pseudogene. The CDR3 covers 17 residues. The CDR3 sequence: CASSPRKGRPRGGELFF. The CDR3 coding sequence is TGTGCCAGCAGCCCGAGGAAAGGGCGGCCCCGGGGCGGGGAGCTGTTTTTT.